This entry is about one TCR beta chain. Per the original data handling: Amplified reference gene primers provided the basis for estimating nucleated cell counts. TCRdb's copy holds only in-frame clones and misses some; the assay was immunoSEQ multiplex PCR. The D gene and trimming were derived from the DNA, and the V and J assignments and clone size from that table. The data contain 150,000 to 200,000 clones, 90% to 95% of them singletons. Trimming removed 0 bases from V and 5 bases from J, with 11 bases in between. Germline V gene lookup returns CDR1 SGDLS and CDR2 YYNGEE. The CDR3 contains 14 residues. Enrolled during active infection, Seattle patients were then followed longitudinally. These data originate in a study of blood T cell repertoires in COVID-19. Study-wide background: Specimens from acute and convalescent COVID-19 originated in the United States, Italy and Spain. T cells, B-cell-depleted T cells, or PBMCs provided the cDNA or gDNA that served as material.

The receptor was isolated from a woman in her sixties or seventies with COVID-19, enrolled during active disease. Sequenced sample: peripheral blood. This chain connects TRBV9 to TRBJ1-2; possible D gene TRBD1, 5 bases. CDR3 nucleotides: TGTGCCAGCAGCGTAGATGACAGCAGGTATGGCTACACCTTC. As protein: CASSVDDSRYGYTF.